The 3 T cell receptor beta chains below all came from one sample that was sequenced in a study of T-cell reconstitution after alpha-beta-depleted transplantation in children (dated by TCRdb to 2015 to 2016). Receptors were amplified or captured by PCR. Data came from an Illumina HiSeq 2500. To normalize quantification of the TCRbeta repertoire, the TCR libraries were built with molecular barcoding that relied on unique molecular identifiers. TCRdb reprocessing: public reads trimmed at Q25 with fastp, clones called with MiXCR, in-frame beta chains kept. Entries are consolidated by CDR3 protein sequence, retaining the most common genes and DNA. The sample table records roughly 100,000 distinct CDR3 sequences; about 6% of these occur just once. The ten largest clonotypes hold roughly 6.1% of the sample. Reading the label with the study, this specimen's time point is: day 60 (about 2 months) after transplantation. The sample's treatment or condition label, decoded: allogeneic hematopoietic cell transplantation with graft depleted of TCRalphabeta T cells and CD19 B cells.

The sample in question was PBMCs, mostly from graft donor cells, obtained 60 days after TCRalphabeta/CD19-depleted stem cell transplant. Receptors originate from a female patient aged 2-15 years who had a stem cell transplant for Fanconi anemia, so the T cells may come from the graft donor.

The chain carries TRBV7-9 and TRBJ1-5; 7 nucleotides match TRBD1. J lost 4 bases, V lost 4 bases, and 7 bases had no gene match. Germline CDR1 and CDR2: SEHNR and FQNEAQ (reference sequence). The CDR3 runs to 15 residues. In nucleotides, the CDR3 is TGTGCCAGCAGCTCTGCACAGGGGATAAATCAGCCCCAGCATTTT. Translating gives CASSSAQGINQPQHF. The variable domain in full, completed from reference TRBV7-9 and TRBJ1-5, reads DTGVSQNPRHKITKRGQNVTFRCDPISEHNRLYWYRQTLGQGPEFLTYFQNEAQLEKSRLLSDRFSAERPKGSFSTLEIQRTEQGDSAMYLCASSSAQGINQPQHFGDGTRLSIL.

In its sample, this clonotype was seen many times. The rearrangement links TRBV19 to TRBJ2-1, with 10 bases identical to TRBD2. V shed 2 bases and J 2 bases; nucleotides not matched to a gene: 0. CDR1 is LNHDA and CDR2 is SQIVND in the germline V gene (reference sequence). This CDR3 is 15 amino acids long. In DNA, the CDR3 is TGTGCCAGTAGTATAACTAGCGGGACCTACAATGAGCAGTTCTTC. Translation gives CASSITSGTYNEQFF.

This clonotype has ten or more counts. CDR3 DNA sequence: TGCGCCAGCAGCCAAGATGATGGGACAGGGGCTACCCAGTACTTC. The encoded protein is CASSQDDGTGATQYF. This chain uses TRBV4-1 with TRBJ2-5; 10 bases are shared with TRBD1. Germline values: CDR1 MGHRA, CDR2 YSYEKL. V was clipped by 0 bases and J by 8 bases; unmatched bases: 6. The length of the CDR3 is 15 residues.